This entry concerns a single TCR beta chain. The data are from a study of Tregs in tolerant kidney transplant recipients. Profiled with immunoSEQ multiplex PCR; TCRdb holds only in-frame clones, not every one. In the table there are some 55,000 clones, 83% of which are singletons. The V and J ends lost 0 bases and 4 bases respectively, with 7 bases between them. From germline, CDR1 is SGHRS and CDR2 YFSETQ. This CDR3 has 13 residues. Material: CD4+ T cells from blood. The chain joins TRBV5-1 to TRBJ2-5; D call uncertain. The clonotype comes from a human donor in good health. Here the CDR3 DNA reads TGCGCCAGCAGCTTGGAGGTTAGAGAGACCCAGTACTTC. Translating gives CASSLEVRETQYF.